This TCR beta chain was identified during a study of blood T cell repertoires in COVID-19. Source study methods: Estimation of nucleated cell counts relied on the amplification of reference gene primers. TCRdb keeps only in-frame clones here, not all; method: immunoSEQ multiplex PCR. Clone size and V and J calls were adopted from that table, with D and trimming inferred from the DNA. The table has some 52,000 clones, about nine tenths seen once. Sample: peripheral blood. This sequence was found in a human donor in a cohort sampled during active COVID-19.

The DNA for the CDR3 is TGTGCCAGCAGCCTTCCGACTAGCGGGGACACCGGGGAGCTGTTTTTT. It translates to CASSLPTSGDTGELFF. The chain has TRBV28 and TRBJ2-2; TRBD2 aligns across 11 bases. V lost 6 bases, J lost 3 bases, and 6 bases stayed unmatched. The germline CDR1 and CDR2 sequences are MDHEN and SYDVKM. This CDR3 is 16 amino acids long. The full variable domain, with the rest looked up from reference TRBV28 and TRBJ2-2, is DVKVTQSSRYLVKRTGEKVFLECVQDMDHENMFWYRQDPGLGLRLIYFSYDVKMKEKGDIPEGYSVSREKKERFSLILESASTNQTSMYLCASSLPTSGDTGELFFGEGSRLTVL.